This is a list of T cell receptor beta chains from one sample in a study of blood T cell repertoires in COVID-19. Clones were sequenced by immunoSEQ multiplex PCR, and TCRdb holds only the in-frame ones, with some missing. The sample contains around 190,000 clones, over 75% of which appear only once. Material for sequencing was peripheral blood. All receptors derive from a man between 65 and 85 years old with active or convalescent COVID-19. Both conserved end residues are part of each CDR3. A D gene is named only where the DNA matches it firmly. Rows may omit the clone size; those that give it use once, few, many or a size class.

-	TRBV21-1	-	TRBJ1-4	CASSKAQADATNEKLFF	TGTGCCAGCAGCAAAGCGCAGGCAGACGCAACTAATGAAAAACTGTTTTTT
TRBD1	TRBV18	few	TRBJ2-2	CASSDAGQGDTGELFF	TGTGCCAGCTCGGACGCGGGACAGGGGGACACCGGGGAGCTGTTTTTT
-	TRBV19	-	TRBJ2-3	CASSKGGGGDTQYF	TGTGCCAGTAGTAAGGGTGGGGGCGGCGATACGCAGTATTTT
-	TRBV27	-	TRBJ2-6	CASSLAGRPFSGANVLTF	TGTGCCAGCAGTTTAGCAGGTCGCCCGTTCTCTGGGGCCAACGTCCTGACTTTC
TRBD1	TRBV6-5	few	TRBJ2-1	CASSYSTGSLEQFF	TGTGCCAGCAGTTACTCGACAGGGTCCCTAGAGCAGTTCTTC
-	TRBV3-1/TRBV3-2	-	TRBJ2-5	CASSLRETQYF	TGTGCCAGCAGCTTGCGGGAGACCCAGTACTTC
-	TRBV3-1/TRBV3-2	-	TRBJ1-2	CASSQGRSPNYGYTF	TGTGCCAGCAGCCAAGGAAGAAGCCCTAACTATGGCTACACCTTC
-	TRBV5-1	-	TRBJ1-3	CASSPGHPASGNTIYF	TGCGCCAGCAGCCCGGGACATCCGGCCTCTGGAAACACCATATATTTT
-	TRBV9	-	TRBJ2-3	CASSVEAGGTDTQYF	TGTGCCAGCAGCGTAGAAGCGGGTGGAACAGATACGCAGTATTTT
-	TRBV12-5	-	TRBJ2-5	CASGSGQSETQYF	TGTGCTAGTGGATCGGGACAATCGGAGACCCAGTACTTC
TRBD2	TRBV5-1	once	TRBJ2-2	CASKEGGAMNTGELFF	TGCGCCAGCAAAGAGGGAGGGGCGATGAACACCGGGGAGCTGTTTTTT